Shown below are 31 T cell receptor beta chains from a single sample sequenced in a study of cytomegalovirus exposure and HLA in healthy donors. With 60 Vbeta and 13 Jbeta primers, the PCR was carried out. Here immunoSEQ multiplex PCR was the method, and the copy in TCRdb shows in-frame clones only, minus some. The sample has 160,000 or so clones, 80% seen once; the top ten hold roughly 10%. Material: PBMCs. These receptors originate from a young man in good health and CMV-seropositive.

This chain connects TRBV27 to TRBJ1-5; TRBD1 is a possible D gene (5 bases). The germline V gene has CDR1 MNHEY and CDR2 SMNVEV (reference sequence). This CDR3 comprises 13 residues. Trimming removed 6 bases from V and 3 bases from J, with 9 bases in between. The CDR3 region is CASSTGPNQPQHF. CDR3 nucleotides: TGTGCCAGCAGCACAGGACCCAATCAGCCCCAGCATTTT.

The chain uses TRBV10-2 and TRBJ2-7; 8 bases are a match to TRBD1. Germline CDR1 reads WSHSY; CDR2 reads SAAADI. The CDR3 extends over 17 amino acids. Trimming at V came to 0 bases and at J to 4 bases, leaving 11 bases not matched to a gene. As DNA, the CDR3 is TGCGCCAGCAGTGAGTCGAGGACAGGGAACAATTTGTACGAGCAGTACTTC. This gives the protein CASSESRTGNNLYEQYF.

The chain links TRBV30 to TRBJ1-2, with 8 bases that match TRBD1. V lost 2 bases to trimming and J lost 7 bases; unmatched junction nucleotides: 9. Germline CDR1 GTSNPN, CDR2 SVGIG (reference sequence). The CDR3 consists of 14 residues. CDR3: CAWSIGRGLAGYTF. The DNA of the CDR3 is TGTGCCTGGAGTATTGGCAGGGGGCTGGCTGGCTACACCTTC.

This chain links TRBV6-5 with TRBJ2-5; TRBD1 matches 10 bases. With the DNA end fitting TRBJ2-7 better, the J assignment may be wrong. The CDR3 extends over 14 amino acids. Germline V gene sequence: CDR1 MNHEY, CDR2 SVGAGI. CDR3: CASSYGQGAYEQYF. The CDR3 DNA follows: TGTGCCAGCAGTTATGGACAGGGGGCCTACGAGCAGTACTTC.

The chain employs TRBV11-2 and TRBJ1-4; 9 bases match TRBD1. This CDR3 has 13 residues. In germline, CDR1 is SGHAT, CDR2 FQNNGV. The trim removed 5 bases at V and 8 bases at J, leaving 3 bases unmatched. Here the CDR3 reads CASSTGTGEKLFF. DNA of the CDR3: TGTGCCAGCAGCACCGGGACAGGGGAAAAACTGTTTTTT. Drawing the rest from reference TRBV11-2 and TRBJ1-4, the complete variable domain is EAGVAQSPRYKIIEKRQSVAFWCNPISGHATLYWYQQILGQGPKLLIQFQNNGVVDDSQLPKDRFSAERLKGVDSTLKIQPAKLEDSAVYLCASSTGTGEKLFFGSGTQLSVL.

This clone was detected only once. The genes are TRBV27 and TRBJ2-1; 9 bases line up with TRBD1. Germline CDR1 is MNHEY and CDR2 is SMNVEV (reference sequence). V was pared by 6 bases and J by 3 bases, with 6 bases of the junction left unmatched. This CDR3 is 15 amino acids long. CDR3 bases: TGTGCCAGCAGGGAACCGGGACAGGGCTACAATGAGCAGTTCTTC. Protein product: CASREPGQGYNEQFF.

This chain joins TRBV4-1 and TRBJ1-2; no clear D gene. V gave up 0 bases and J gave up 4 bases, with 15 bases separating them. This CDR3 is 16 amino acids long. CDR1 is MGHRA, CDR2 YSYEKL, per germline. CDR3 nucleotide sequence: TGCGCCAGCAGCCAAGACGTCTGGAGCCTCTCCTATGGCTACACCTTC. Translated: CASSQDVWSLSYGYTF.

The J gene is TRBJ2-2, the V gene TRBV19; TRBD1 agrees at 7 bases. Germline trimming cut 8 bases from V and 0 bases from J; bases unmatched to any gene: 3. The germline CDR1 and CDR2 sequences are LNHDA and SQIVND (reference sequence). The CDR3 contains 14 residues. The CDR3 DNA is TGTGCCAGTCAGACAGGGACGAACACCGGGGAGCTGTTTTTT. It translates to CASQTGTNTGELFF.

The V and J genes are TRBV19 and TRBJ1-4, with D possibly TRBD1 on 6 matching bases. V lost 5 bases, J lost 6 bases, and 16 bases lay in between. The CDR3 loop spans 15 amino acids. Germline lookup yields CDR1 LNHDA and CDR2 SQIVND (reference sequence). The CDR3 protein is CASSGDLDSDEKLFF. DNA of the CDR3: TGTGCCAGTAGTGGTGACTTGGACAGCGATGAAAAACTGTTTTTT.

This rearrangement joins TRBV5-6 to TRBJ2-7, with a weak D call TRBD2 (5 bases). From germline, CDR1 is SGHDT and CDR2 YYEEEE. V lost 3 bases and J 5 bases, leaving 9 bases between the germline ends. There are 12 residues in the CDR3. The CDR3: CASSSTGNEQYF. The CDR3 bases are TGTGCCAGCAGCTCAACGGGGAACGAGCAGTACTTC.

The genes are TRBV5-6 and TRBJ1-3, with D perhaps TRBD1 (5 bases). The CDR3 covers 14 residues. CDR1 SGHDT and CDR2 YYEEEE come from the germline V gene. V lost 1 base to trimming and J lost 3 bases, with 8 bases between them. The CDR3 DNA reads TGTGCCAGCAGCTTGCGGGGGATTGGAAACACCATATATTTT. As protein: CASSLRGIGNTIYF.

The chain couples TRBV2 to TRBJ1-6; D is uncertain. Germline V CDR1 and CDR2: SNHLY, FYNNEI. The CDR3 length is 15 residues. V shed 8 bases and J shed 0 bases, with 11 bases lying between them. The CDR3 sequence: CASGPESSYNSPLHF. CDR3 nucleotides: TGTGCCAGCGGCCCGGAGAGCTCCTATAATTCACCCCTCCACTTT.

The CDR3 sequence: CASSPTRGNQPQHF. CDR3 sequence (DNA): TGTGCCAGCAGCCCCACTAGGGGCAATCAGCCCCAGCATTTT. The V gene is TRBV7-9, the J gene TRBJ1-5; D gene ambiguous. The germline CDR1 and CDR2 sequences are SEHNR and FQNEAQ (reference sequence). The CDR3 contains 14 residues. The V and J ends lost 5 bases and 2 bases respectively, with 10 bases between them.

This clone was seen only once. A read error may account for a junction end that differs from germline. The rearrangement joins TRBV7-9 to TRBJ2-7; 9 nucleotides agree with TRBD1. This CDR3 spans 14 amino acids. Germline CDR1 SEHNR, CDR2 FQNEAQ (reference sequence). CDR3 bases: TGTTCCAGCAGCTCTGGACAGGGGACCTACGAGCAGTACTTC. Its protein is CSSSSGQGTYEQYF.

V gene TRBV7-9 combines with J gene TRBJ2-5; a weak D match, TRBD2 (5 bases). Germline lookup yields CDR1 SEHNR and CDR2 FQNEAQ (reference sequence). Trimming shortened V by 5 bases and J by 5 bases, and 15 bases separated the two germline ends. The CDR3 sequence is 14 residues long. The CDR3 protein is CASSPTEGIETQYF. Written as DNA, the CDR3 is TGTGCCAGCAGCCCGACTGAGGGCATTGAGACCCAGTACTTC.

DNA for the CDR3: TGTGCCAGCAGCTTAGAAGCGGGCACTACGCAGTATTTT. Its translation is CASSLEAGTTQYF. The V gene is TRBV7-9, the J gene TRBJ2-3; tentatively, D is TRBD2 (6 bases). Trimming stripped 1 base from V and 8 bases from J, with 10 bases between. The CDR3 sequence is 13 residues long. Looked up from germline, CDR1 is SEHNR and CDR2 is FQNEAQ (reference sequence).

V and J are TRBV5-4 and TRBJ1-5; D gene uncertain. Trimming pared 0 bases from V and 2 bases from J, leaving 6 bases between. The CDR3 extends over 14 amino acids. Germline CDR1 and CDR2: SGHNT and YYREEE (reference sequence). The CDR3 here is CASSLGPGNQPQHF. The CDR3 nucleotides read TGTGCCAGCAGCTTGGGGCCAGGCAATCAGCCCCAGCATTTT.

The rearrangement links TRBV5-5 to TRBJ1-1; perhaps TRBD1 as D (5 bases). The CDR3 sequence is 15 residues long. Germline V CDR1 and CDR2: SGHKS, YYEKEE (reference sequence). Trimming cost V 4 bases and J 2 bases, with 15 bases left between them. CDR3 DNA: TGTGCCAGCAGCATCCGGTGGGGGGAAAACACTGAAGCTTTCTTT. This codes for CASSIRWGENTEAFF.

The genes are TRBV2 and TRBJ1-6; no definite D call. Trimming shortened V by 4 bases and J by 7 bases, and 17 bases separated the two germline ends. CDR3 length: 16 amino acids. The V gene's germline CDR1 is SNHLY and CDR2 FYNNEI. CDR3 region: CASSVSQLGRNSPLHF. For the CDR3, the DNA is TGTGCCAGCAGTGTAAGTCAGTTGGGCCGAAATTCACCCCTCCACTTT.

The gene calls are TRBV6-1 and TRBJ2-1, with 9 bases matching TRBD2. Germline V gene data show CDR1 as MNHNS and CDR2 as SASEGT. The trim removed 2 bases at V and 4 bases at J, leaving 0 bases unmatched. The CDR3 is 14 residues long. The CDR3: CASSELAGYNEQFF. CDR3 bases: TGTGCCAGCAGTGAACTAGCGGGATACAATGAGCAGTTCTTC.

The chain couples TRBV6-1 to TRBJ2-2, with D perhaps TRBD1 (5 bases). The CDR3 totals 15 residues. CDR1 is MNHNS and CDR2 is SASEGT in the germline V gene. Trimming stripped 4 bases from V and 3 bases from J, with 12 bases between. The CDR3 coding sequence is TGTGCCAGCAGTGTAATAGGGGTCGACACCGGGGAGCTGTTTTTT. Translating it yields CASSVIGVDTGELFF.

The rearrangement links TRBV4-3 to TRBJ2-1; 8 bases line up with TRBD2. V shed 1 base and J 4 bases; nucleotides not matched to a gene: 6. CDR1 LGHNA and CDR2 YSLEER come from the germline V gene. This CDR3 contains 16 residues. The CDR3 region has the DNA TGCGCCAGCAGCCAAGCTGGCAGCGGGGGTTACAATGAGCAGTTCTTC. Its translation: CASSQAGSGGYNEQFF.

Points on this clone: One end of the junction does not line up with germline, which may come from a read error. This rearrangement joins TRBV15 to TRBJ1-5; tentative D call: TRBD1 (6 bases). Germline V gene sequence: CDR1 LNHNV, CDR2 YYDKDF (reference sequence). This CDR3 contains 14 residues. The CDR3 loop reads CTTSRRQGNQPQHF. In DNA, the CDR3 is TGTACCACCAGCAGGCGCCAGGGGAATCAGCCCCAGCATTTT.

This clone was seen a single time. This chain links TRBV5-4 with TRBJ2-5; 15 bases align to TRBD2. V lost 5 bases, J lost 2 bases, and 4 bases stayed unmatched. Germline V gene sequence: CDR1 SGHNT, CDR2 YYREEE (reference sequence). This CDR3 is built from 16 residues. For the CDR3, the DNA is TGTGCCAGCAGTTCGGGACTAGCGGGGGGACAAGAGACCCAGTACTTC. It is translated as CASSSGLAGGQETQYF.

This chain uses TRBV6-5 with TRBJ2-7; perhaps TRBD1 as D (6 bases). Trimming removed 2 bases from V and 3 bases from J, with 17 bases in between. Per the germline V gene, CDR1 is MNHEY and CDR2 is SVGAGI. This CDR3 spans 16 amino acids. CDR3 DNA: TGTGCCAGCAGTTACCACCGGGACACAGTGTACTACGAGCAGTACTTC. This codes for CASSYHRDTVYYEQYF.

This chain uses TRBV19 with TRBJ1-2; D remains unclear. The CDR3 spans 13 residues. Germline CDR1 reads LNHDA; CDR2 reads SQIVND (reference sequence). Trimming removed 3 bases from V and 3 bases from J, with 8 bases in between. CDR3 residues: CASSIGWDYGYTF. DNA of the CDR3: TGTGCCAGTAGTATCGGGTGGGACTATGGCTACACCTTC.

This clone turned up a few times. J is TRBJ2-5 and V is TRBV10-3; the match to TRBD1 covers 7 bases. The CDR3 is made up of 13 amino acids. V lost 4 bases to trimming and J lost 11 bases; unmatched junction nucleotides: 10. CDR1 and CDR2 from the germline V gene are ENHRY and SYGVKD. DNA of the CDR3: TGTGCCATCAGTGCCCCCGACAGGGCAAATCAGTACTTC. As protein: CAISAPDRANQYF.

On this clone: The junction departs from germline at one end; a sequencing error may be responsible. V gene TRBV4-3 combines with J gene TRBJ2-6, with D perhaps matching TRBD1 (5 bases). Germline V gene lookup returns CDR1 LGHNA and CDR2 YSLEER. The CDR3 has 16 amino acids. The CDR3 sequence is CASSQDRASGANGLTF. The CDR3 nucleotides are TGCGCCAGCAGCCAAGACAGGGCCTCTGGGGCCAACGGCCTGACTTTC.

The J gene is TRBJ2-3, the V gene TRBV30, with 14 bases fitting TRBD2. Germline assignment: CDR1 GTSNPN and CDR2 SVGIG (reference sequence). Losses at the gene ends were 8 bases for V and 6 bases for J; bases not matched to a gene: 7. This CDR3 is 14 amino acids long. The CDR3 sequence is CAVRLAGGVDTQYF. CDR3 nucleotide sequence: TGTGCCGTAAGACTAGCGGGGGGGGTGGATACGCAGTATTTT.

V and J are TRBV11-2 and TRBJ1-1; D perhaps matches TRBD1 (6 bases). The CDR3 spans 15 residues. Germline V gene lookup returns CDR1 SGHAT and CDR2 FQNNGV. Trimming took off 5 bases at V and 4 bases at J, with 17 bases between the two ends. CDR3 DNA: TGTGCCAGCAGCCCAGGGGTGGGGGCCGGCACTGAAGCTTTCTTT. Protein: CASSPGVGAGTEAFF.

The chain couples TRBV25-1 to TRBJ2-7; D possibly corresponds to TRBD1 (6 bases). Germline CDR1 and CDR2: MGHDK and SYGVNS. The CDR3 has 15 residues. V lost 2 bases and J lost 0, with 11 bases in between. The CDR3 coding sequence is TGTGCCAGCAGTGAAGGACAGCCCGACTCCTACGAGCAGTACTTC. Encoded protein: CASSEGQPDSYEQYF.